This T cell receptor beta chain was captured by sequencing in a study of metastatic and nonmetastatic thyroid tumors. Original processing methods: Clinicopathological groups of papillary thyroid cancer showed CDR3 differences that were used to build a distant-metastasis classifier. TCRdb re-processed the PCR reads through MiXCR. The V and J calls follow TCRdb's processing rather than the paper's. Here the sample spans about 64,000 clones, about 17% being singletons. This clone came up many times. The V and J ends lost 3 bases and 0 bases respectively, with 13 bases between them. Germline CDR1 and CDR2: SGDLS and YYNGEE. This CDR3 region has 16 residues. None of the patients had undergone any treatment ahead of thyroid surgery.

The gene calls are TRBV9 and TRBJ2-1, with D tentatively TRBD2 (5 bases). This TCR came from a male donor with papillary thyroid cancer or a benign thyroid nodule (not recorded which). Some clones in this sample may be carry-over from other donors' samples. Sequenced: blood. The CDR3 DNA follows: TGTGCCAGCAGCGGACCAGCGGCTAGCTCCTACAATGAGCAGTTCTTC. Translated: CASSGPAASSYNEQFF.